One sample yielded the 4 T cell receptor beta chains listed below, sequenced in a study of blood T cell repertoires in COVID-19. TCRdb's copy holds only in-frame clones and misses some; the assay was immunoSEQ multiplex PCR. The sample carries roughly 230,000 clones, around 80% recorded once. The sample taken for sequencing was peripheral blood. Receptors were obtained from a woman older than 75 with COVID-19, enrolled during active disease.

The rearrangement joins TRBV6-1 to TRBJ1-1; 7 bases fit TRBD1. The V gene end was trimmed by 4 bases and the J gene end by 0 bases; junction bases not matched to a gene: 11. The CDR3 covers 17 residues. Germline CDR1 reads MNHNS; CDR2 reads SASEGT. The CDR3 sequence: CASSGPSGQLMNTEAFF. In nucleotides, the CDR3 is TGTGCCAGCAGTGGGCCCTCGGGACAGCTCATGAACACTGAAGCTTTCTTT.

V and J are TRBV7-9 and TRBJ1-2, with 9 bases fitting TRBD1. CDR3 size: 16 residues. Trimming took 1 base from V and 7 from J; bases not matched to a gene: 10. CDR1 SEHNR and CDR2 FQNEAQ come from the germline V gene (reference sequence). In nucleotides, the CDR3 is TGTGCCAGCAGCTTAGGGCCGGACAGGGGAGCTAGTGGCTACACCTTC. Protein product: CASSLGPDRGASGYTF. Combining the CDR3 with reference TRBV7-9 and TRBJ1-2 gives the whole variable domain DTGVSQNPRHKITKRGQNVTFRCDPISEHNRLYWYRQTLGQGPEFLTYFQNEAQLEKSRLLSDRFSAERPKGSFSTLEIQRTEQGDSAMYLCASSLGPDRGASGYTFGSGTRLTVV.

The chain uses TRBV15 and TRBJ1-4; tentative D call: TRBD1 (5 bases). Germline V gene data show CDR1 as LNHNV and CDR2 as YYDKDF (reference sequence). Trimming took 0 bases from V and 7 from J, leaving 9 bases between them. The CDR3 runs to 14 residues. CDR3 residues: CATSRDTGGEKLFF. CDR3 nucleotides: TGTGCCACCAGCAGAGACACAGGTGGTGAAAAACTGTTTTTT.

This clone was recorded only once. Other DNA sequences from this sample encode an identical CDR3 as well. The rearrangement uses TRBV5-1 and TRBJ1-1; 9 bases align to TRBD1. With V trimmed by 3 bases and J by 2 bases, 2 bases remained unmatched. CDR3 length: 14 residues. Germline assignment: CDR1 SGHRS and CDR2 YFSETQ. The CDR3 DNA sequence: TGCGCCAGCAGCTCGACAGGGGGAAACACTGAAGCTTTCTTT. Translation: CASSSTGGNTEAFF. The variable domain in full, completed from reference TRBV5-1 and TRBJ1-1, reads KAGVTQTPRYLIKTRGQQVTLSCSPISGHRSVSWYQQTPGQGLQFLFEYFSETQRNKGNFPGRFSGRQFSNSRSEMNVSTLELGDSALYLCASSSTGGNTEAFFGQGTRLTVV.